This T cell receptor (beta chain) was identified during a study of vaccination effects on CD4 cells after COVID-19. About this clone itself: Its antigen is not identified.

Regarding the study as a whole: Healthy vaccine recipients' vaccine-induced clones were almost all SARS-CoV-2 mono-reactive.

Trimming left V 5 bases short and J 3 bases short, with 7 bases between. The CDR3 has 12 amino acids. CD4+ T cell isolation took place after 10 days of culture. Participants were given two doses of BNT162b2 or mRNA-1273 vaccine. A half-medium replacement with IL-2 medium was carried out on days 3 and 7. The repertoire was sequenced with immunoSEQ multiplex PCR; TCRdb's copy has only in-frame clones and lacks some. The data contain tens of thousands of clones, around 70% of them singletons. The chain uses TRBV12-3 or TRBV12-4 and TRBJ1-2; D uncertain. This clonotype was obtained from a human donor who received a COVID-19 vaccine. The sample was CD4+ T cells from PBMCs cultured without peptide, taken after COVID-19 vaccination. CDR3: CASSQAYYGYTF. DNA of the CDR3: TGTGCCAGCAGTCAGGCCTACTATGGCTACACCTTC.